These 28 T cell receptor beta chains were sequenced from one sample in a study of cytomegalovirus exposure and HLA in healthy donors. Primers included in the PCR were 60 Vbeta and 13 Jbeta primers. The method was immunoSEQ multiplex PCR; TCRdb's version includes in-frame clones alone and lacks a portion of them. The table has 95,000 or so clones, around 86% seen once. Sequenced input: PBMCs. These receptors were taken from a woman in her sixties or seventies in good health and CMV-seropositive.

The CDR3 is CASSQGQAGGTQYF. The CDR3 nucleotides read TGTGCCAGCAGCCAGGGACAGGCCGGGGGTACGCAGTATTTT. The chain has TRBV6-5 and TRBJ2-3, with TRBD1 identical over 8 bases. The V gene end was trimmed by 6 bases and the J gene end by 8 bases; junction bases not matched to a gene: 10. Germline-derived CDR1 and CDR2 are MNHEY and SVGAGI. CDR3 length: 14 residues.

This clone has more than one count but fewer than ten. The V gene is TRBV5-4, the J gene TRBJ1-6, with D perhaps TRBD1 (5 bases). In germline, CDR1 is SGHNT, CDR2 YYREEE (reference sequence). This CDR3 has 14 amino acids. Trimming took off 1 base at V and 9 bases at J, with 11 bases between the two ends. The CDR3 here is CASSLRSTGSPLHF. CDR3 bases: TGTGCCAGCAGCTTGCGGTCCACAGGTTCACCCCTCCACTTT.

This rearrangement joins TRBV30 to TRBJ1-2; TRBD1 matches at 10 bases. The CDR3 spans 13 residues. V lost 6 bases, J lost 2 bases, and 3 bases stayed unmatched. Germline lookup yields CDR1 GTSNPN and CDR2 SVGIG (reference sequence). CDR3 coding DNA: TGTGCCTGCCCGGGACAGGGGAACTATGGCTACACCTTC. Amino acids: CACPGQGNYGYTF.

The rearrangement joins TRBV7-9 to TRBJ1-3; 10 bases map to TRBD1. CDR1 SEHNR and CDR2 FQNEAQ come from the germline V gene (reference sequence). The CDR3 is 17 residues long. Losses at the gene ends were 3 bases for V and 3 bases for J; bases not matched to a gene: 8. CDR3 coding DNA: TGTGCCAGCAGCTTCCTACGACAGGGGGCAGATGGAAACACCATATATTTT. This encodes CASSFLRQGADGNTIYF.

The rearrangement uses TRBV19 and TRBJ2-4, with 7 bases aligning to TRBD2. Per germline, CDR1 LNHDA and CDR2 SQIVND (reference sequence). Trimming took 1 base from V and 1 from J; bases not matched to a gene: 4. This CDR3 is built from 16 residues. This chain's CDR3 is CASSIGDSGAKNIQYF. CDR3 bases: TGTGCCAGTAGTATAGGGGATAGCGGGGCCAAAAACATTCAGTACTTC.

This chain connects TRBV18 to TRBJ2-2; 7 nucleotides align to TRBD1. Germline V gene sequence: CDR1 KGHSH, CDR2 LQKENI. J gave up 0 bases and V 4 bases, and 17 bases lay outside the gene matches. This CDR3 has 20 amino acids. The CDR3 is CASSLVDRAEIYANTGELFF. CDR3 in DNA: TGTGCCAGCTCACTGGTAGACAGGGCTGAAATTTACGCGAACACCGGGGAGCTGTTTTTT.

The V call is TRBV7-9, the J call TRBJ1-2; 8 positions match TRBD1. Trimming took 2 bases from V and 7 from J; bases not matched to a gene: 3. CDR1 is SEHNR and CDR2 is FQNEAQ in the germline V gene (reference sequence). CDR3 length: 13 amino acids. CDR3 region: CASSLKTGGGYTF. The DNA for the CDR3 is TGTGCCAGCAGCTTAAAAACAGGGGGTGGCTACACCTTC.

The chain carries TRBV30 and TRBJ2-3; 8 nucleotides align to TRBD1. CDR1 is GTSNPN and CDR2 is SVGIG in the germline V gene (reference sequence). The CDR3 is 14 amino acids. V was pared by 3 bases and J by 6 bases, with 8 bases of the junction left unmatched. CDR3 nucleotides: TGTGCCTGGAGCCCCGGGACAGGCGCCGATACGCAGTATTTT. It specifies CAWSPGTGADTQYF.

The chain couples TRBV19 to TRBJ1-5; D is undetermined. Trimming cost V 1 base and J 4 bases, with 14 bases left between them. Germline values: CDR1 LNHDA, CDR2 SQIVND (reference sequence). The CDR3 contains 16 residues. The CDR3 loop is CASSIGRLAGNQPQHF. CDR3 sequence (DNA): TGTGCCAGTAGTATAGGAAGGTTAGCGGGAAATCAGCCCCAGCATTTT.

The chain uses TRBV7-2 and TRBJ2-1; TRBD2 matches at 14 bases. Trimming removed 2 bases from V and 11 bases from J; junction bases left unmatched: 8. The CDR3 consists of 16 residues. CDR1 and CDR2 (germline): SGHTA, FQGNSA. The CDR3 DNA follows: TGTGCCAGCAGCTTATTCGGACTAGCGGGAGGAGGCCAGCAGTTCTTC. This encodes CASSLFGLAGGGQQFF.

This clone has a single count. The V call is TRBV18, the J call TRBJ2-5; D ambiguous. With the DNA end fitting TRBJ2-7 better, the J assignment may be wrong. The CDR3 extends over 12 amino acids. Germline CDR1 is KGHSH and CDR2 is LQKENI. The CDR3 here is CASSPQTYEQYF. The CDR3 bases are TGTGCCAGCTCACCACAAACCTACGAGCAGTACTTC.

This sequence joins TRBV20-1 and TRBJ2-1; D remains ambiguous. Germline V lookup: CDR1 DFQATT, CDR2 SNEGSKA (reference sequence). Trimming took 5 bases from V and 5 from J, leaving 4 bases between them. The CDR3 length is 10 residues. This chain's CDR3 is CSAGHNEQFF. The CDR3 DNA reads as TGCAGTGCTGGGCACAATGAGCAGTTCTTC.

The chain is built from TRBV5-4 and TRBJ2-4; 10 bases are a match to TRBD2. This CDR3 has 15 amino acids. Germline V gives CDR1 SGHNT, CDR2 YYREEE (reference sequence). V shed 2 bases and J 8 bases; nucleotides not matched to a gene: 7. The CDR3 is CASSLSASGSHIQYF. CDR3 nucleotides: TGTGCCAGCAGCTTATCGGCTAGCGGGAGTCACATTCAGTACTTC. The whole variable domain, filled in from reference TRBV5-4 and TRBJ2-4, reads ETGVTQSPTHLIKTRGQQVTLRCSSQSGHNTVSWYQQALGQGPQFIFQYYREEENGRGNFPPRFSGLQFPNYSSELNVNALELDDSALYLCASSLSASGSHIQYFGAGTRLSVL.

The rearrangement links TRBV4-3 to TRBJ2-3; TRBD2 agrees at 8 bases. The germline CDR1 and CDR2 sequences are LGHNA and YSLEER. The CDR3 covers 19 residues. V lost 0 bases and J lost 4; bases outside the gene matches: 15. The chain's CDR3 is CASSQDGPRSSGMADTQYF. CDR3 sequence (DNA): TGCGCCAGCAGCCAAGATGGCCCTAGAAGTAGCGGGATGGCAGATACGCAGTATTTT.

The chain is built from TRBV9 and TRBJ1-5, with 7 bases identical to TRBD1. CDR1 is SGDLS and CDR2 is YYNGEE in the germline V gene. V lost 4 bases, J lost 7 bases, and 8 bases stayed unmatched. The CDR3 extends over 14 amino acids. DNA for the CDR3: TGTGCCAGCAGCCCCGGGGGACAGATACAGCCCCAGCATTTT. Its protein product is CASSPGGQIQPQHF.

V gene TRBV10-3 combines with J gene TRBJ2-7, with TRBD2 matching over 14 bases. The V segment lost 4 bases and the J segment 3 bases; nucleotides outside the gene matches: 17. Germline assignment: CDR1 ENHRY and CDR2 SYGVKD. The CDR3 sequence is 20 residues long. The CDR3 loop reads CAISVAGGSGLAGGFYEQYF. The CDR3 DNA follows: TGTGCCATCAGTGTCGCCGGGGGGTCCGGACTAGCGGGAGGCTTCTACGAGCAGTACTTC.

This chain uses TRBV29-1 with TRBJ2-7; D possibly corresponds to TRBD1 (5 bases). CDR3 size: 13 residues. Germline V gene data show CDR1 as SQVTM and CDR2 as ANQGSEA. The ends were cut back, 4 bases at V and 1 base at J, with 11 bases in the middle. The chain's CDR3 is CSVGQGGSYEQYF. DNA for the CDR3: TGCAGCGTTGGGCAGGGCGGTTCCTACGAGCAGTACTTC.

V usage is TRBV27 and J usage is TRBJ2-6; weak D call: TRBD2 (5 bases). CDR1 and CDR2 (germline): MNHEY, SMNVEV (reference sequence). This CDR3 is 19 amino acids long. V was trimmed by 4 bases and J by 2 bases, leaving 21 bases between them. The CDR3 bases are TGTGCCAGCAGTTCCACGAGTCGGGGTCTGGGCCCTGGGGCCAACGTCCTGACTTTC. Translation gives CASSSTSRGLGPGANVLTF.

Comment on this clone: The junction departs from germline at one end; a sequencing error may be responsible. The J gene is TRBJ2-1, the V gene TRBV7-9; D is unresolved. Germline assignment: CDR1 SEHNR and CDR2 FQNEAQ (reference sequence). This CDR3 has 11 amino acids. This CDR3 reads CSSSLRDEQFF. CDR3 DNA sequence: TGTTCCAGCAGCTTACGGGATGAGCAGTTCTTC.

The J gene is TRBJ1-6, the V gene TRBV5-6, with D possibly being TRBD1 (6 bases). The CDR3 is 14 residues long. With 3 bases removed from V and 7 bases from J, the gap between germline ends came to 11 bases. Germline V gives CDR1 SGHDT, CDR2 YYEEEE. CDR3 sequence (DNA): TGTGCCAGCAGCTCTAGGACAGAAAATTCACCCCTCCACTTT. Translated: CASSSRTENSPLHF.

V is TRBV7-2 and J is TRBJ2-2; 10 bases match TRBD2. Germline loops: CDR1 SGHTA, CDR2 FQGNSA. V was pared by 5 bases and J by 5 bases, with 8 bases of the junction left unmatched. The CDR3 is 16 amino acids. The CDR3 spells CASSPRSGRETGELFF. The CDR3 nucleotides are TGTGCCAGCAGCCCTCGGAGCGGGAGGGAAACCGGGGAGCTGTTTTTT.

The gene calls are TRBV4-1 and TRBJ1-4; maybe TRBD1 (5 bases). There are 15 residues in the CDR3. Germline V CDR1 and CDR2: MGHRA, YSYEKL. The V and J ends lost 2 bases and 4 bases respectively, with 11 bases between them. CDR3 coding DNA: TGCGCCAGCAGCCAACCTCAGGGTAGTAATGAAAAACTGTTTTTT. As protein: CASSQPQGSNEKLFF.

This chain's CDR3 is CASSYRAGVSGNTIYF. The DNA for the CDR3 is TGTGCCAGCAGTTATCGGGCGGGAGTGTCTGGAAACACCATATATTTT. V usage is TRBV27 and J usage is TRBJ1-3, with D unresolved. The CDR3 consists of 16 residues. Germline CDR1 reads MNHEY; CDR2 reads SMNVEV (reference sequence). Trimming took 4 bases from V and 1 from J, leaving 14 bases between them.

The chain employs TRBV18 and TRBJ2-3, with D possibly being TRBD1 (6 bases). CDR1 is KGHSH, CDR2 LQKENI, per germline. V lost 4 bases and J lost 4, with 18 bases in between. This CDR3 has 16 residues. This CDR3 reads CASSQIGQRSPDTQYF. CDR3 DNA sequence: TGTGCCAGCTCACAAATCGGACAGAGGAGTCCAGATACGCAGTATTTT.

The chain has TRBV7-6 and TRBJ2-5, with 7 bases fitting TRBD1. Germline CDR1 and CDR2: SGHVS and FNYEAQ. The CDR3 contains 15 residues. J was trimmed by 4 bases and V by 4 bases; bases with no gene match: 9. The chain's CDR3 is CASSSSGGSGETQYF. The CDR3 bases are TGTGCCAGCAGCTCATCAGGGGGTTCAGGAGAGACCCAGTACTTC.

The chain has TRBV28 and TRBJ1-2; D remains ambiguous. Per germline, CDR1 MDHEN and CDR2 SYDVKM. Trimming left V 2 bases short and J 5 bases short, with 6 bases between. The CDR3 spans 12 residues. In nucleotides, the CDR3 is TGTGCCAGCAGTTTAAGAGAGTATGGCTACACCTTC. Its protein product is CASSLREYGYTF.

V is TRBV7-2 and J is TRBJ1-5, with 8 bases aligning to TRBD1. The CDR3 sequence is 17 residues long. Trimming took 5 bases from V and 2 from J; bases not matched to a gene: 11. The germline CDR1 and CDR2 sequences are SGHTA and FQGNSA. For the CDR3, the DNA is TGTGCCAGCAGCCTCACGGCAGGGGGCCAGGGCAATCAGCCCCAGCATTTT. Translated: CASSLTAGGQGNQPQHF.

This clone was recorded only once. This rearrangement joins TRBV5-1 to TRBJ2-1, with D unclear. The ends were cut back, 1 base at V and 0 bases at J, with 8 bases in the middle. CDR1 and CDR2 (germline): SGHRS, YFSETQ. The CDR3 has 15 residues. In DNA form, the CDR3 reads TGCGCCAGCAGCTTGTCAGCGACCTCCTACAATGAGCAGTTCTTC. Protein: CASSLSATSYNEQFF.